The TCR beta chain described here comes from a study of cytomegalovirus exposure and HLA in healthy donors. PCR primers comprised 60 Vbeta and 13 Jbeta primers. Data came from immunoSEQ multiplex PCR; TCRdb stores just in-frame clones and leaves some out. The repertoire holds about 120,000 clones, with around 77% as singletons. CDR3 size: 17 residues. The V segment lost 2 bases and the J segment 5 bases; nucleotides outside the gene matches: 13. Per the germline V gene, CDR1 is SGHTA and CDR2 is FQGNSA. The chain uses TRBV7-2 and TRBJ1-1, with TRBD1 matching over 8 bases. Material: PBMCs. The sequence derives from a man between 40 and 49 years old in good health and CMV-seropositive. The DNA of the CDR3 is TGTGCCAGCAGCTTATTCTTGCTCTCAGGGGGCTTTACTGAAGCTTTCTTT. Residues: CASSLFLLSGGFTEAFF.